This T cell receptor (beta chain) was recorded in a study of identical twins. TCRdb reanalysed the 5' RACE reads using MiXCR and keeps one entry per CDR3 protein. The sample has about 520,000 distinct CDR3 sequences, less than 25% seen once. V lost 1 base and J 7 bases, leaving 7 bases between the germline ends. The V gene's germline CDR1 is SNHLY and CDR2 FYNNEI. The CDR3 spans 12 residues. As regards this clonotype: Antigen specificity is unknown.

The donor group consisted entirely of healthy Caucasians. Study results and caveats: In zero-insertion analyses, partial confounding could arise from invariant MAIT and iNKT cells.

Separately, the same data were catalogued under a study of T cells expressing NK-cell markers. Per that study: For several experiments, T cell sorting was restricted to the alpha-beta TCR population by means of an anti-gamma-delta TCR antibody. In roughly 6 donors, dominant CD3+CD56+NKG2C+ clones formed roughly 1.0-7.5% of CD8+ cells.

This clonotype was obtained from a young woman in good health. Material for sequencing was CD4+ T cells sorted from blood. The chain joins TRBV2 to TRBJ1-2; no reliable D call. CDR3 amino acids: CASSEDSPGYTF. CDR3 DNA: TGTGCCAGCAGTGAAGACAGTCCTGGCTACACCTTC.